The rows below give T cell receptor beta chains drawn from one sample of a study of blood T cell repertoires in COVID-19. Only in-frame clones appear in the TCRdb table, and some are missing; sequencing was by immunoSEQ multiplex PCR. The sample records roughly 250,000 clones, 70% to 85% being singletons. The source material was peripheral blood. Receptors originate from a woman aged 40 to 49 with active or convalescent COVID-19. CDR3s include the opening cysteine and the closing phenylalanine or tryptophan. D genes are given only for firm matches. Clone size is stated in some rows and not others, as once, few, many or a class when expanded.

v_call: TRBV19; clone_size: -; j_call: TRBJ1-5; d_call: -; cdr3_nt: TGTGCCAGTAGTATACGGGGATATAGCAATCAGCCCCAGCATTTT; cdr3_aa: CASSIRGYSNQPQHF
v_call: TRBV10-3; clone_size: -; j_call: TRBJ1-2; d_call: -; cdr3_nt: TGTGCCATCACCAGTGAAGACAGGAATAACTATGGCTACACCTTC; cdr3_aa: CAITSEDRNNYGYTF
v_call: TRBV29-1; clone_size: -; j_call: TRBJ2-1; d_call: TRBD2; cdr3_nt: TGCAGCGTCAAACCCCAGGGAGGGCCCCTCAATGAGCAGTTCTTC; cdr3_aa: CSVKPQGGPLNEQFF
v_call: TRBV19; clone_size: -; j_call: TRBJ2-2; d_call: TRBD1; cdr3_nt: TGTGCCAGTAGTATCACAGGGGGAGGCACCGGGGAGCTGTTTTTT; cdr3_aa: CASSITGGGTGELFF
v_call: TRBV7-3; clone_size: few; j_call: TRBJ1-2; d_call: -; cdr3_nt: TGTGCCAGCAGGTCTGGACGGAGTCCGGGGTCCGGCTACACCTTC; cdr3_aa: CASRSGRSPGSGYTF
v_call: TRBV18; clone_size: -; j_call: TRBJ1-5; d_call: -; cdr3_nt: TGTGCCAGCTCGCGAGGACAAAATAGCAATCAGCCCCAGCATTTT; cdr3_aa: CASSRGQNSNQPQHF
v_call: TRBV19; clone_size: many; j_call: TRBJ1-2; d_call: -; cdr3_nt: TGTGCCAGTAGTGCGCGAGGGTACGGCTACACCTTC; cdr3_aa: CASSARGYGYTF
v_call: TRBV6-1; clone_size: medium-sized; j_call: TRBJ2-5; d_call: TRBD2; cdr3_nt: TGTGCCAGCAGTGAAGAGGCGGGGGGGCCAGAGACCCAGTACTTC; cdr3_aa: CASSEEAGGPETQYF
v_call: TRBV7-9; clone_size: -; j_call: TRBJ1-1; d_call: TRBD1; cdr3_nt: TGTGCCAGCAGCTTCGTGACAGGGGTACCCACTGAAGCTTTCTTT; cdr3_aa: CASSFVTGVPTEAFF
v_call: TRBV28; clone_size: once; j_call: TRBJ1-2; d_call: -; cdr3_nt: TGTGCCAGCAGTTTACGCAGTTCTGGCTACACCTTC; cdr3_aa: CASSLRSSGYTF
v_call: TRBV7-2; clone_size: -; j_call: TRBJ1-5; d_call: -; cdr3_nt: TGTGCCAGCAGCCCCGGCAATCAGCCCCAGCATTTT; cdr3_aa: CASSPGNQPQHF
v_call: TRBV29-1; clone_size: -; j_call: TRBJ1-1; d_call: TRBD1; cdr3_nt: TGCAGCGTGTGGACAGGAAACACTGAAGCTTTCTTT; cdr3_aa: CSVWTGNTEAFF
v_call: TRBV9; clone_size: -; j_call: TRBJ2-1; d_call: TRBD2; cdr3_nt: TGTGCCAGCAGCGCCAGACTAGCTTATTACAATGAGCAGTTCTTC; cdr3_aa: CASSARLAYYNEQFF
v_call: TRBV6-1; clone_size: -; j_call: TRBJ2-1; d_call: TRBD2; cdr3_nt: TGTGCCAGCAGTGGGCCGACTAGCGGGGGGTATTCCTACAATGAGCAGTTCTTC; cdr3_aa: CASSGPTSGGYSYNEQFF
v_call: TRBV7-9; clone_size: -; j_call: TRBJ1-2; d_call: -; cdr3_nt: TGTGCCAGCAGCTTAGGGGCGACGGAGGGATATGGCTACACCTTC; cdr3_aa: CASSLGATEGYGYTF
v_call: TRBV3-1/TRBV3-2; clone_size: -; j_call: TRBJ1-4; d_call: TRBD1; cdr3_nt: TGTGCCAGCAGCCAACGACAGGGGCCGAATGAAAAACTGTTTTTT; cdr3_aa: CASSQRQGPNEKLFF
v_call: TRBV6-5; clone_size: -; j_call: TRBJ1-3; d_call: TRBD1; cdr3_nt: TGTGCCAGCAGTCGGGCAGGGGGTACTGGAAACACCATATATTTT; cdr3_aa: CASSRAGGTGNTIYF
v_call: TRBV2; clone_size: -; j_call: TRBJ2-7; d_call: TRBD1; cdr3_nt: TGTGCCAGCAGTGGAGGACAGGGAAACCCCTACGAGCAGTACTTC; cdr3_aa: CASSGGQGNPYEQYF
v_call: TRBV13; clone_size: -; j_call: TRBJ1-1; d_call: -; cdr3_nt: TGTGCCAGCAGCTCCAGGGTCGAAGCTTTCTTT; cdr3_aa: CASSSRVEAFF
v_call: TRBV6-1; clone_size: -; j_call: TRBJ2-5; d_call: -; cdr3_nt: TGTGCCAGCAGCGAAATGGGTCTCGGGATAAAAGAGACCCAGTACTTC; cdr3_aa: CASSEMGLGIKETQYF
v_call: TRBV5-1; clone_size: -; j_call: TRBJ2-1; d_call: TRBD2; cdr3_nt: TGCGCCAGCCACGAGCGGGGTCACAATGAGCAGTTCTTC; cdr3_aa: CASHERGHNEQFF
v_call: TRBV14; clone_size: -; j_call: TRBJ1-1; d_call: TRBD1; cdr3_nt: TGTGCCAGCAGCCAAGATTCAGGGGACAGGGGGTTCCTCGACACTGAAGCTTTCTTT; cdr3_aa: CASSQDSGDRGFLDTEAFF
v_call: TRBV7-2; clone_size: -; j_call: TRBJ1-2; d_call: -; cdr3_nt: TGTGCCAGCAGCTTAGCGAACAGGGTCTATGGCTACACCTTC; cdr3_aa: CASSLANRVYGYTF
v_call: TRBV30; clone_size: -; j_call: TRBJ2-3; d_call: TRBD2; cdr3_nt: TGTGCCTGGGGACTAGTGTTCGATACGCAGTATTTT; cdr3_aa: CAWGLVFDTQYF